These T cell receptor beta chains were read from a single sample in a study of cytomegalovirus exposure and HLA in healthy donors. Measured with immunoSEQ multiplex PCR; TCRdb has only the in-frame clones, and not every one. The data show some 150,000 clones, with 88% seen just once and 7.5% to 8.5% held by the top ten. Material for sequencing was PBMCs. Source of these receptors: a woman under 30 in good health and CMV-seropositive. The CDR3 runs from the conserved cysteine through the conserved F or W. Fields, in order: D gene, V gene, J gene, clone size, CDR3 DNA, CDR3 protein. D genes are given only for firm matches. Size is omitted from some rows. Given values are once, few, many or a class for expanded clones.

>TRBD1|TRBV28|TRBJ2-7|once
TGTGCCAGCAGTGATGGACAGGGTCGGTACGAGCAGTACTTC
CASSDGQGRYEQYF
>NA|TRBV7-3|TRBJ2-2|NA
TGTGCCAGCAGCGACAAACAGGGAAATACCGGGGAGCTGTTTTTT
CASSDKQGNTGELFF
>TRBD2|TRBV5-1|TRBJ2-1|NA
TGCGCCAGCAGCTGGCGGGTGGAGCTAGCGGGAGGGTACAATGAGCAGTTCTTC
CASSWRVELAGGYNEQFF
>NA|TRBV28|TRBJ2-3|NA
TGTGCCAGCAGTTTAGACTTTTCCACAGATACGCAGTATTTT
CASSLDFSTDTQYF
>TRBD2|TRBV5-1|TRBJ2-3|NA
TGCGCCAGCAGACAGGGCGGGAGGGAAGATACGCAGTATTTT
CASRQGGREDTQYF
>TRBD2|TRBV5-1|TRBJ2-1|NA
TGCGCCAGCAGCTTGGATTCTAGCGGGAGTTCTAATGAGCAGTTCTTC
CASSLDSSGSSNEQFF
>NA|TRBV19|TRBJ2-5|NA
TGTGCCAGTAGTATATCGGGGTGGAGGTTAGAGACCCAGTACTTC
CASSISGWRLETQYF
>TRBD1|TRBV27|TRBJ2-5|NA
TGTGCCAGCAACCGGGGACAGGAGTTGGAAGAGACCCAGTACTTC
CASNRGQELEETQYF
>NA|TRBV19|TRBJ1-6|NA
TGTGCCAGTAGGATCCCCCGGGGAGGGAATTCACCCCTCCACTTT
CASRIPRGGNSPLHF
>TRBD1|TRBV7-3|TRBJ1-2|NA
TGTGCCAGCAGCTTTACACCGACAGGGAGGCCTCCCTATGGCTACACCTTC
CASSFTPTGRPPYGYTF
>NA|TRBV19|TRBJ1-3|NA
TGTGCCAGTAGTACCGAAGGAGGGAGGGCCATATATTTT
CASSTEGGRAIYF
>NA|TRBV6-6|TRBJ2-3|NA
TGTGCCAGCGCTGAGCGGCTCACAGATACGCAGTATTTT
CASAERLTDTQYF
>NA|TRBV6-1|TRBJ1-1|NA
TGTGCCAGCACTGTAGTATTCACTGAAGCTTTCTTT
CASTVVFTEAFF
>NA|TRBV7-9|TRBJ2-7|NA
TGTGCCAGCAGCTTATTCAACTACGAGCAGTACTTC
CASSLFNYEQYF
>NA|TRBV28|TRBJ1-1|NA
TGTGCCAGCAGCCCATGGGCGTTCACTGAAGCTTTCTTT
CASSPWAFTEAFF
>TRBD2|TRBV11-3|TRBJ2-1|NA
TGTGCCAGCAGCAAGGGACTAGCGGGAGGGCCCGGGGAGCAGTTCTTC
CASSKGLAGGPGEQFF